The 27 T cell receptor beta chains listed next were all sequenced from one sample in a study of prognosis after radiotherapy for stage I lung cancer. The study amplified the TCR beta CDR3 region from genomic DNA. This amplification was carried out by two rounds of multiplex PCR. Amplification during the initial PCR round employed primers specific to each TRBV and TRBJ gene. TCRdb independently ran MiXCR on the multiplex PCR reads; one entry per CDR3 protein. The table has fewer than 20,000 distinct CDR3 sequences, just under 45% seen once. This material consisted of PBMCs, taken before or after stereotactic body radiation therapy (not recorded which). Source of these receptors: a donor aged 50 or older with non-small cell lung cancer.

This clonotype was seen ten or more times. V is TRBV7-9 and J is TRBJ1-5; no reliable D call. Germline V gives CDR1 SEHNR, CDR2 FQNEAQ (reference sequence). This CDR3 contains 13 residues. V shed 1 base and J shed 5 bases, with 6 bases lying between them. As DNA, the CDR3 is TGTGCCAGCAGCTTAGGATTAGATCAGCCCCAGCATTTT. It specifies CASSLGLDQPQHF. Full variable domain (outside the CDR3, taken from reference TRBV7-9 and TRBJ1-5): DTGVSQNPRHKITKRGQNVTFRCDPISEHNRLYWYRQTLGQGPEFLTYFQNEAQLEKSRLLSDRFSAERPKGSFSTLEIQRTEQGDSAMYLCASSLGLDQPQHFGDGTRLSIL.

This clonotype has a count of ten or more. V gene TRBV4-1 combines with J gene TRBJ2-7, with 7 bases aligning to TRBD2. The CDR3 covers 14 residues. Trimming cost V 5 bases and J 3 bases; bases outside gene matches: 7. The V gene's germline CDR1 is MGHRA and CDR2 YSYEKL. The CDR3 DNA reads TGCGCCAGCAGCTTCGGACTAGTCGACTACGAGCAGTACTTC. Translation: CASSFGLVDYEQYF.

The chain uses TRBV11-3 and TRBJ2-2, with D tentatively TRBD1 or TRBD2 (5 bases each). Germline V lookup: CDR1 SGHNT, CDR2 YENEEA. This CDR3 region has 15 residues. V dropped 5 bases and J dropped 6 bases, with 16 bases sitting between them. This chain's CDR3 is CASSRDLLPSGELFF. DNA for the CDR3: TGTGCCAGCAGCCGGGACCTCCTTCCCTCCGGGGAGCTGTTTTTT.

This chain links TRBV11-2 with TRBJ2-7, with TRBD2 matching over 10 bases. Germline CDR1 and CDR2: SGHAT and FQNNGV. Trimming took 5 bases from V and 0 from J; bases not matched to a gene: 4. The CDR3 length is 15 residues. This chain's CDR3 is CASSPTSGASYEQYF. The CDR3 nucleotides read TGTGCCAGCAGCCCCACTAGCGGGGCCTCCTACGAGCAGTACTTC.

The chain has TRBV15 and TRBJ2-4; 9 positions match TRBD1. The V and J ends lost 5 bases and 1 base, in that order; junction bases with no gene match: 9. The CDR3 contains 17 residues. Per germline, CDR1 LNHNV and CDR2 YYDKDF (reference sequence). The CDR3, as DNA: TGTGCCACCAGCGGATACCGGGACAGGGTGGCCAAAAACATTCAGTACTTC. Its protein product is CATSGYRDRVAKNIQYF.

As to this clonotype: With a much larger clone just one base away, this may be a read error. The chain couples TRBV6-2 or TRBV6-3 to TRBJ2-1, with a possible D match to TRBD2 (5 bases). V was shortened by 7 bases and J by 3 bases, with 16 bases between the two germline ends. The CDR3 covers 15 residues. The germline V gene encodes CDR1 MNHEY and CDR2 SVGEGT. The CDR3 region is CASISPQRNYNEQFF. The DNA of the CDR3 is TGTGCCAGCATTTCGCCCCAGCGGAACTACAATGAGCAGTTCTTC.

The gene calls are TRBV3-1 and TRBJ2-7; the match to TRBD1 covers 8 bases. With V trimmed by 7 bases and J by 9 bases, 17 bases remained unmatched. The germline gives CDR1 LGHDT, CDR2 YNNKEL (reference sequence). The CDR3 has 15 residues. The CDR3 is CASIPQGAPSGGQYF. The CDR3 bases are TGTGCCAGCATCCCCCAGGGGGCACCCTCTGGGGGGCAGTACTTC.

Many counts were recorded for this clonotype. The chain uses TRBV7-2 and TRBJ2-1; D is ambiguous. CDR1 and CDR2 from the germline V gene are SGHTA and FQGNSA. V lost 3 bases and J lost 6, with 12 bases in between. The CDR3 runs 14 residues. CDR3 in DNA: TGTGCCAGCAGCTTGAGGCAGGTAGGCAATGAGCAGTTCTTC. It translates to CASSLRQVGNEQFF.

This clonotype occurred many times. The chain couples TRBV9 to TRBJ2-5; D is ambiguous. CDR3 length equals 15 residues. V lost 0 bases to trimming and J lost 0 bases, with 9 bases between them. In germline, CDR1 is SGDLS, CDR2 YYNGEE. CDR3 nucleotides: TGTGCCAGCAGCGTAGCGGGTCTGGACCAAGAGACCCAGTACTTC. Its protein product is CASSVAGLDQETQYF.

V usage is TRBV19 and J usage is TRBJ1-5; D is undetermined. This CDR3 region has 13 residues. V was trimmed by 4 bases and J by 2 bases, leaving 6 bases between them. Germline CDR1 LNHDA, CDR2 SQIVND (reference sequence). The chain's CDR3 is CASSRERNQPQHF. In nucleotides, the CDR3 is TGTGCCAGTAGTAGGGAGCGCAATCAGCCCCAGCATTTT.

A remark on this clonotype: A read error may produce the germline difference seen at one junction end. The rearrangement links TRBV28 to TRBJ2-7, with a weak D call TRBD1 (6 bases). This CDR3 region has 12 residues. The germline CDR1 and CDR2 sequences are MDHEN and SYDVKM. CDR3 DNA: TGTTCCAGCAGTTTGGGGGCGTACGAGCAGTACTTC. Its translation: CSSSLGAYEQYF. Looking up the rest from reference TRBV28 and TRBJ2-7 gives the full variable domain: DVKVTQSSRYLVKRTGEKVFLECVQDMDHENMFWYRQDPGLGLRLIYFSYDVKMKEKGDIPEGYSVSREKKERFSLILESASTNQTSMYLCSSSLGAYEQYFGPGTRLTVT.

About this clonotype itself: Lacking the conserved final phenylalanine or tryptophan, this CDR3 likely reflects a read error. The chain's CDR3 is CASSSISTDTQYS. The CDR3 DNA follows: TGTGCCAGCAGCTCCATTAGCACAGATACGCAGTATTCT. The chain employs TRBV9 and TRBJ2-3; D gene ambiguous. V lost 4 bases to trimming and J lost 0 bases, with 6 bases between them. This CDR3 contains 13 residues. The germline CDR1 and CDR2 sequences are SGDLS and YYNGEE.

This clonotype was seen repeatedly, ten times or more. Germline is not matched at one junction end, which may reflect a read error. This chain connects TRBV5-1 to TRBJ2-6, with D maybe TRBD1 (5 bases). Looked up from germline, CDR1 is SGHRS and CDR2 is YFSETQ. The CDR3 loop spans 12 amino acids. The CDR3 sequence is CAGRAGANVLTF. The CDR3 DNA reads as TGCGCCGGCAGGGCTGGGGCCAACGTCCTGACTTTC.

This clonotype was seen a few times. V gene TRBV5-4 combines with J gene TRBJ1-1; 12 bases are a match to TRBD1. The CDR3 has 20 amino acids. Germline lookup yields CDR1 SGHNT and CDR2 YYREEE (reference sequence). The junction had 16 bases not matched to a gene; V was cut back by 4 bases and J by 0 bases. CDR3 sequence reads: CASSLKTPGTGGLMNTEAFF. CDR3 DNA: TGTGCCAGCAGCCTTAAAACCCCCGGGACAGGGGGCCTAATGAACACTGAAGCTTTCTTT.

The table lists this clonotype with a count of one. This sequence joins TRBV28 and TRBJ2-2; 9 bases agree with TRBD2. Germline loops: CDR1 MDHEN, CDR2 SYDVKM. This CDR3 has 17 amino acids. V was pared by 4 bases and J by 0 bases, with 6 bases of the junction left unmatched. The CDR3 reads CASSYNIAGANTGELFF. The CDR3 DNA follows: TGTGCCAGCAGTTATAACATAGCGGGAGCGAACACCGGGGAGCTGTTTTTT.

This clonotype was counted many times. This chain links TRBV7-8 with TRBJ1-5; D unresolved. The V end was cut by 6 bases, the J end by 5 bases, with 11 bases between. Germline assignment: CDR1 SGHVS and CDR2 FQNEAQ. This CDR3 contains 13 residues. CDR3 amino acids: CASSFDGDQPQHF. The DNA of the CDR3 is TGTGCCAGCAGTTTCGACGGTGATCAGCCCCAGCATTTT.

This clonotype was seen repeatedly, ten times or more. The germline gene is not matched at one end of the junction; a read error may be the cause. V gene TRBV7-2 combines with J gene TRBJ2-7; TRBD2 aligns across 12 bases. CDR3 length equals 14 residues. Germline V lookup: CDR1 SGHTA, CDR2 FQGNSA. CDR3 region: CACSVPGLAGEQYF. The CDR3 nucleotides are TGTGCCTGCAGCGTACCGGGACTAGCGGGCGAGCAGTACTTC.

V gene TRBV6-1 combines with J gene TRBJ1-2; TRBD1 matches at 7 bases. This CDR3 is built from 14 residues. Per germline, CDR1 MNHNS and CDR2 SASEGT. The ends lost 5 bases at V and 4 bases at J; junction bases unmatched: 7. DNA of the CDR3: TGTGCCAGCAGTCCGAACCAGGGGGGCTATGGCTACACCTTC. It specifies CASSPNQGGYGYTF.

This clonotype is judged medium-sized. The CDR3 protein is CASSPLRTDTQYF. CDR3 bases: TGTGCCAGCAGCCCCCTCAGGACGGATACGCAGTATTTT. The rearrangement joins TRBV6-1 to TRBJ2-3; D ambiguous. Trimming removed 6 bases from V and 6 bases from J, with 13 bases in between. This CDR3 spans 13 amino acids. The V gene's germline CDR1 is MNHNS and CDR2 SASEGT.

The J gene is TRBJ2-2, the V gene TRBV24-1; no clear D gene. The V end was cut by 9 bases, the J end by 0 bases, with 10 bases between. CDR3 length: 14 amino acids. CDR1 KGHDR and CDR2 SFDVKD come from the germline V gene. Here the CDR3 reads CATAAVTNTGELFF. The CDR3 region has the DNA TGTGCCACCGCGGCAGTAACGAACACCGGGGAGCTGTTTTTT.

In its sample, this clonotype was seen once. The chain carries TRBV28 and TRBJ2-1; TRBD2 is a possible D gene (7 bases). Per germline, CDR1 MDHEN and CDR2 SYDVKM. The CDR3 loop spans 14 amino acids. V was pared by 5 bases and J by 7 bases, with 15 bases between. CDR3 nucleotide sequence: TGTGCCAGCAGTCGAAGGGGGGGGCAGAATGAGCAGTTCTTC. Its protein product is CASSRRGGQNEQFF.

There are many counts of this clonotype. The chain carries TRBV19 and TRBJ1-1, with 8 nucleotides matching TRBD1. The germline CDR1 and CDR2 sequences are LNHDA and SQIVND (reference sequence). The CDR3 is made up of 15 amino acids. After removal of 7 bases from V and 1 base from J, the junction contained 8 bases not matched to a gene. Here the CDR3 DNA reads TGTGCCAGTACCATAACCGGGACAGGGAACACTGAAGCTTTCTTT. It encodes CASTITGTGNTEAFF.

This chain joins TRBV5-1 and TRBJ2-1; 13 bases map to TRBD2. CDR1 and CDR2 (germline): SGHRS, YFSETQ. The V segment lost 2 bases and the J segment 4 bases; nucleotides outside the gene matches: 9. The CDR3 runs 18 residues. The CDR3 spells CASSFAGTSGDVYNEQFF. The CDR3 nucleotides read TGCGCCAGCAGCTTTGCCGGGACTAGCGGGGACGTATACAATGAGCAGTTCTTC.

This clonotype has a handful of counts. Given a far larger clone just one base away, this is likely a sequencing read error. The chain combines TRBV6-4 with TRBJ1-2; D uncertain. The CDR3 spans 15 residues. The V gene's germline CDR1 is MRHNA and CDR2 SNTAGT. Between the trimmed V and J ends, which lost 3 bases and 0 bases, there was a span of 11 bases. The CDR3 bases are TGTGCCAGCAGTGAAGTACGGCAGGCTAACTATGGCTACACCTTC. It codes for CASSEVRQANYGYTF.

The CDR3 nucleotides are TGTGCCAGCAGCGATGGGACAGGCCAGGGGACCGGGGAGCTGTTTTTT. This encodes CASSDGTGQGTGELFF. The chain links TRBV6-2 or TRBV6-3 to TRBJ2-2; TRBD1 matches at 8 bases. The V gene end was trimmed by 6 bases and the J gene end by 5 bases; junction bases not matched to a gene: 11. Germline CDR1 and CDR2: MNHEY and SVGEGT. The CDR3 has 16 amino acids.

This clonotype was found many times. The chain recombines TRBV7-9 with TRBJ2-2, with TRBD2 identical over 8 bases. CDR1 is SEHNR, CDR2 FQNEAQ, per germline (reference sequence). Losses at the gene ends were 5 bases for V and 1 base for J; bases not matched to a gene: 6. The CDR3 is 16 residues long. CDR3 nucleotide sequence: TGTGCCAGCAGCCCGCCGGGGGGGATGAACACCGGGGAGCTGTTTTTT. This encodes CASSPPGGMNTGELFF.

Only a few counts were recorded for this clonotype. V and J are TRBV2 and TRBJ2-5, with TRBD1 identical over 10 bases. The CDR3 consists of 16 residues. CDR1 and CDR2 (germline): SNHLY, FYNNEI. V gave up 10 bases and J gave up 4 bases; unmatched junction bases: 15. CDR3 amino acids: CATGFVGTGVGETQYF. CDR3 coding DNA: TGTGCCACCGGTTTCGTTGGGACAGGGGTTGGAGAGACCCAGTACTTC.